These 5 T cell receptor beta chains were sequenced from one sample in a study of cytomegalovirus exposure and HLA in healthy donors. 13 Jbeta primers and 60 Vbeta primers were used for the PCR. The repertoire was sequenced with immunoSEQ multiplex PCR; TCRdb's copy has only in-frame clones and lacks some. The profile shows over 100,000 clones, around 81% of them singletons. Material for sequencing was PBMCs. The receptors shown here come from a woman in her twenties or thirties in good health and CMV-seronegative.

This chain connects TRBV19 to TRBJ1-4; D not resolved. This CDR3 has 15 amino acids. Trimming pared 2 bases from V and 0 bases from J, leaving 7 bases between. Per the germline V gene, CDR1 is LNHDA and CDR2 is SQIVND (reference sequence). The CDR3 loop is CASSIRGSTNEKLFF. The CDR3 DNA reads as TGTGCCAGTAGTATACGGGGTTCAACTAATGAAAAACTGTTTTTT.

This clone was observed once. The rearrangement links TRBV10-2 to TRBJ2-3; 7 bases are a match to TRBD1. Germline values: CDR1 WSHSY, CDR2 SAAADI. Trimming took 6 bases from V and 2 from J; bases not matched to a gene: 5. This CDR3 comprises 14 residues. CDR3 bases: TGCGCCAGCAGGGACAGGACCTACACAGATACGCAGTATTTT. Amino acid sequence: CASRDRTYTDTQYF.

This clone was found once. The CDR3 coding sequence is TGTGCCAGCAGCATATTGGGAGGAACTGAAAAACTGTTTTTT. Translation: CASSILGGTEKLFF. The chain carries TRBV27 and TRBJ1-4; unclear D gene. The CDR3 is 14 amino acids. Germline CDR1 is MNHEY and CDR2 is SMNVEV (reference sequence). V gave up 6 bases and J gave up 7 bases, with 15 bases separating them.

The CDR3 region is CASSYTGTGYEQYF. The CDR3 DNA is TGCGCCAGCAGCTATACCGGGACAGGGTACGAGCAGTACTTC. The genes are TRBV5-1 and TRBJ2-7; TRBD1 agrees at 9 bases. The CDR3 is 14 amino acids. V shed 3 bases, J shed 4 bases, and the junction held 5 bases outside the gene matches. Looked up from germline, CDR1 is SGHRS and CDR2 is YFSETQ.

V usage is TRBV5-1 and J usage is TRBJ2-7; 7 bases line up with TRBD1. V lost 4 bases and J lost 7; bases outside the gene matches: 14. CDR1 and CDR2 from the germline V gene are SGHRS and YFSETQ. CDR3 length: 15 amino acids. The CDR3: CASSMTGLSSLEQYF. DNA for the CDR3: TGCGCCAGCAGCATGACAGGGCTATCCTCCCTGGAGCAGTACTTC.